A single T cell receptor beta chain is shown here with its context. Original processing notes: Reference gene primer amplification gave estimated nucleated cell counts. Profiling relied on immunoSEQ multiplex PCR, and the TCRdb table lists in-frame clones only, not all of them. V and J calls plus clone size are reproduced from that table; the DNA served to infer D and trimming. The table includes 55,000 to 75,000 clones, roughly 81% detected once. The data are from a study of blood T cell repertoires in COVID-19. The clonotype comes from an elderly man with acute or convalescent COVID-19. The material sequenced was peripheral blood.

The CDR3 sequence: CASSYGTTYGYTF. The CDR3 nucleotides are TGTGCCAGCAGTTACGGGACAACCTATGGCTACACCTTC. V is TRBV6-2 or TRBV6-3 and J is TRBJ1-2; D might be TRBD1 (6 bases). Germline lookup yields CDR1 MNHEY and CDR2 SVGEGT. The CDR3 loop spans 13 amino acids. V was shortened by 2 bases and J by 4 bases, with 8 bases between the two germline ends.